What follows are 5 T cell receptor beta chains derived from one specimen sequenced in a study of blood T cell repertoires in COVID-19. Profiled with immunoSEQ multiplex PCR; TCRdb holds only in-frame clones, not every one. Seen here are 250,000 to 300,000 clones, about nine tenths observed once, and the top ten hold approximately 10%. The sequenced material came from peripheral blood. These receptors all come from a woman aged 30 to 39 with COVID-19, enrolled during active disease.

V and J are TRBV30 and TRBJ1-1; D possibly corresponds to TRBD1 (6 bases). Germline V gene lookup returns CDR1 GTSNPN and CDR2 SVGIG (reference sequence). Trimming shortened V by 0 bases and J by 1 base, and 12 bases separated the two germline ends. The CDR3 is 15 residues long. CDR3 protein: CAWSVHSRGNTEAFF. CDR3 DNA: TGTGCCTGGAGTGTACACTCCAGGGGGAACACTGAAGCTTTCTTT.

The gene calls are TRBV4-1 and TRBJ1-4, with 12 bases lining up with TRBD1. The V gene end was trimmed by 0 bases and the J gene end by 3 bases; junction bases not matched to a gene: 5. Germline V CDR1 and CDR2: MGHRA, YSYEKL. CDR3 length: 18 residues. The CDR3 protein is CASSQDRGQGAANEKLFF. The CDR3 DNA follows: TGCGCCAGCAGCCAAGATCGGGGACAGGGGGCAGCTAATGAAAAACTGTTTTTT.

The chain links TRBV30 to TRBJ1-1, with unresolved D. Deletions cut 2 bases from V and 7 bases from J, with 14 bases between. Germline V gene lookup returns CDR1 GTSNPN and CDR2 SVGIG (reference sequence). The CDR3 extends over 13 amino acids. CDR3 protein: CAWSRGGQGEAFF. Here the CDR3 DNA reads TGTGCCTGGAGTCGTGGAGGGCAAGGTGAAGCTTTCTTT.

The CDR3 protein is CASSQDRYYGYTF. For the CDR3, the DNA is TGTGCCAGCAGTCAAGACAGATACTATGGCTACACCTTC. The genes are TRBV28 and TRBJ1-2; D possibly corresponds to TRBD1 (5 bases). The ends were cut back, 5 bases at V and 3 bases at J, with 10 bases in the middle. CDR3 size: 13 residues. Germline assignment: CDR1 MDHEN and CDR2 SYDVKM.

This clone was seen only once. The chain recombines TRBV6-1 with TRBJ2-4, with D possibly matching TRBD2 (5 bases). The CDR3 extends over 16 amino acids. Germline CDR1 reads MNHNS; CDR2 reads SASEGT. V was cut by 2 bases and J by 0 bases, with 11 bases left in between. CDR3 coding DNA: TGTGCCAGCAGTGAAATAGGAGGTCTAGCCAAAAACATTCAGTACTTC. The encoded protein is CASSEIGGLAKNIQYF.